The 17 T cell receptor beta chains listed next were all sequenced from one sample in a study of blood T cell repertoires in COVID-19. Profiling relied on immunoSEQ multiplex PCR, and the TCRdb table lists in-frame clones only, not all of them. The sample has about 150,000 clones; around four fifths are singletons. Specimen: PBMCs or T cells enriched from blood (not recorded which). The receptors shown here come from a man between 65 and 85 years old who had been exposed to COVID-19.

The V and J genes are TRBV3-1 (or the pseudogene TRBV3-2) and TRBJ1-4; tentatively, D is TRBD1 (6 bases). The CDR3 consists of 15 residues. The germline V gene encodes CDR1 LGHDT and CDR2 YNNKEL (reference sequence). V was clipped by 4 bases and J by 5 bases, with 14 bases between them. For the CDR3, the DNA is TGTGCCAGCAGCCGCAATACTGGGGGCAATGAAAAACTGTTTTTT. This sequence encodes CASSRNTGGNEKLFF.

The sample holds one count of this clone. The chain carries TRBV5-1 and TRBJ2-5, with TRBD2 matching over 7 bases. Germline-derived CDR1 and CDR2 are SGHRS and YFSETQ. The CDR3 has 16 residues. The junction had 7 bases not matched to a gene; V was cut back by 0 bases and J by 2 bases. CDR3 region: CASSLGTGTKQETQYF. DNA of the CDR3: TGCGCCAGCAGCTTGGGGACCGGGACTAAACAAGAGACCCAGTACTTC.

This chain joins TRBV2 and TRBJ2-2, with 11 bases fitting TRBD1. V lost 7 bases, J lost 7 bases, and 5 bases stayed unmatched. Germline V gene lookup returns CDR1 SNHLY and CDR2 FYNNEI. The CDR3 is made up of 14 amino acids. The CDR3: CASIGTGGIGELFF. The CDR3 nucleotides read TGTGCCAGCATAGGGACAGGGGGTATCGGGGAGCTGTTTTTT.

This sequence joins TRBV5-1 and TRBJ2-7; 8 bases line up with TRBD1. Germline values: CDR1 SGHRS, CDR2 YFSETQ. This CDR3 is 16 amino acids long. After removal of 3 bases from V and 2 bases from J, the junction contained 10 bases not matched to a gene. CDR3 coding DNA: TGCGCCAGCAGCTCGCACCGGGACAGGTCAACCTACGAGCAGTACTTC. Its translation: CASSSHRDRSTYEQYF.

The CDR3 loop is CATSTRLGSGETQYF. The CDR3, as DNA: TGTGCCACCAGCACAAGACTAGGGTCCGGGGAGACCCAGTACTTC. The chain recombines TRBV15 with TRBJ2-5; D might be TRBD2 (6 bases). Trimming shortened V by 4 bases and J by 5 bases, and 17 bases separated the two germline ends. CDR1 is LNHNV, CDR2 YYDKDF, per germline (reference sequence). CDR3 length: 15 amino acids.

The V and J genes are TRBV10-1 and TRBJ2-1, with a weak D call TRBD2 (6 bases). Trimming left V 6 bases short and J 3 bases short, with 12 bases between. CDR3 size: 14 residues. In germline, CDR1 is WNHNN, CDR2 SYGVQD (reference sequence). The CDR3 region has the DNA TGCGCCAGCAGCCTTAGCGGACTCTACAATGAGCAGTTCTTC. Translating it yields CASSLSGLYNEQFF.

This sequence joins TRBV4-1 and TRBJ1-1, with a possible D match to TRBD1 (6 bases). The CDR3 consists of 14 residues. The germline V gene encodes CDR1 MGHRA and CDR2 YSYEKL. Trimming stripped 3 bases from V and 1 base from J, with 9 bases between. In DNA, the CDR3 is TGCGCCAGCAGCCACAGGACAGAGAACACTGAAGCTTTCTTT. Protein product: CASSHRTENTEAFF.

V and J are TRBV9 and TRBJ2-5; 7 positions match TRBD1. Germline V gene data show CDR1 as SGDLS and CDR2 as YYNGEE. Germline trimming cut 4 bases from V and 1 base from J; bases unmatched to any gene: 7. This CDR3 region has 15 residues. This chain's CDR3 is CASSFPRDSQETQYF. The CDR3 DNA reads TGTGCCAGCAGCTTCCCCAGGGACAGCCAAGAGACCCAGTACTTC.

The V and J genes are TRBV28 and TRBJ2-5; D may be TRBD1 (5 bases). CDR3 size: 13 residues. The germline V gene encodes CDR1 MDHEN and CDR2 SYDVKM. Trimming shortened V by 7 bases and J by 2 bases, and 11 bases separated the two germline ends. In DNA form, the CDR3 reads TGTGCCAGCAATCCACAGGAACAAGAGACCCAGTACTTC. The encoded protein is CASNPQEQETQYF.

The chain recombines TRBV2 with TRBJ1-1; weak D call: TRBD1 (5 bases). Germline-derived CDR1 and CDR2 are SNHLY and FYNNEI. V shed 6 bases and J shed 0 bases, with 11 bases lying between them. The CDR3 covers 14 residues. The CDR3 DNA sequence: TGTGCCAGCAGGCAGGGCCAGTTGAACACTGAAGCTTTCTTT. This translates into CASRQGQLNTEAFF.

The chain is built from TRBV27 and TRBJ2-2; possible D gene TRBD1, 6 bases. Trimming cost V 3 bases and J 0 bases, with 8 bases left between them. CDR1 MNHEY and CDR2 SMNVEV come from the germline V gene (reference sequence). This CDR3 has 15 residues. The CDR3 loop reads CASSFGTTNTGELFF. CDR3 DNA sequence: TGTGCCAGCAGTTTTGGGACAACGAACACCGGGGAGCTGTTTTTT.

This rearrangement joins TRBV3-1 (or the pseudogene TRBV3-2) to TRBJ1-3, with D possibly matching TRBD1 (5 bases). The V end lost 7 bases, the J end lost 1 base, and 14 bases lay between the germline ends. The CDR3 length is 15 residues. Looked up from germline, CDR1 is LGHDT and CDR2 is YNNKEL (reference sequence). CDR3 nucleotide sequence: TGTGCCAGCACCCTCAGGGAAGTATCTGGAAACACCATATATTTT. This sequence encodes CASTLREVSGNTIYF.

This clone was detected only a few times. The chain joins TRBV28 to TRBJ2-7, with 7 positions matching TRBD1. The ends lost 6 bases at V and 4 bases at J; junction bases unmatched: 12. Germline values: CDR1 MDHEN, CDR2 SYDVKM. This CDR3 contains 15 residues. The CDR3 DNA follows: TGTGCCAGCAGCCGAGGGGACAGCATCGTATACGAGCAGTACTTC. It yields the protein CASSRGDSIVYEQYF. Complete variable domain (other parts from reference TRBV28 and TRBJ2-7): DVKVTQSSRYLVKRTGEKVFLECVQDMDHENMFWYRQDPGLGLRLIYFSYDVKMKEKGDIPEGYSVSREKKERFSLILESASTNQTSMYLCASSRGDSIVYEQYFGPGTRLTVT.

This chain joins TRBV19 and TRBJ1-2; D is ambiguous. The ends were cut back, 5 bases at V and 6 bases at J, with 19 bases in the middle. The V gene's germline CDR1 is LNHDA and CDR2 SQIVND (reference sequence). This CDR3 contains 15 residues. CDR3 in amino acids: CASSDLAPPQNGYTF. The CDR3 DNA follows: TGTGCCAGTAGTGATCTCGCCCCGCCTCAGAATGGCTACACCTTC.

The chain is built from TRBV7-9 and TRBJ1-2; maybe TRBD1 (6 bases). The V gene's germline CDR1 is SEHNR and CDR2 FQNEAQ (reference sequence). Trimming left V 5 bases short and J 0 bases short, with 13 bases between. The CDR3 runs 15 residues. CDR3 sequence reads: CASSPHRVANYGYTF. CDR3 in DNA: TGTGCCAGCAGCCCCCACAGGGTAGCTAACTATGGCTACACCTTC. Full variable domain (rest looked up from reference TRBV7-9 and TRBJ1-2): DTGVSQNPRHKITKRGQNVTFRCDPISEHNRLYWYRQTLGQGPEFLTYFQNEAQLEKSRLLSDRFSAERPKGSFSTLEIQRTEQGDSAMYLCASSPHRVANYGYTFGSGTRLTVV.

The table lists this clone with a count of one. The chain couples TRBV7-2 to TRBJ2-5; 7 positions agree with TRBD1. Trimming took 4 bases from V and 3 from J; bases not matched to a gene: 8. This CDR3 comprises 15 residues. Looked up from germline, CDR1 is SGHTA and CDR2 is FQGNSA. Here the CDR3 reads CASSSWQGEKETQYF. Here the CDR3 DNA reads TGTGCCAGCAGCTCTTGGCAGGGGGAGAAAGAGACCCAGTACTTC.

This clone was seen only once. V gene TRBV4-3 combines with J gene TRBJ1-1; 7 positions agree with TRBD1. The CDR3 sequence is 16 residues long. CDR1 and CDR2 (germline): LGHNA, YSLEER. J gave up 2 bases and V 4 bases, and 10 bases lay outside the gene matches. CDR3 sequence (DNA): TGCGCCAGCAGCCGAGGATTGGACAGGCCAAACACTGAAGCTTTCTTT. This sequence encodes CASSRGLDRPNTEAFF.